The 16 T cell receptor beta chains reported below all come from one sample, sequenced in a study of T cell responses to AZD1222 COVID-19 vaccine. Using immunoSEQ multiplex PCR, the repertoire was profiled, and TCRdb retains in-frame clones only, with some absent. The sample holds over 150,000 clones, roughly nine tenths seen once. Sequences were derived from peripheral blood, sampled on day 0 of AZD1222 vaccination. These receptors originate from an adult in good health.

The chain recombines TRBV7-8 with TRBJ1-5, with 8 bases fitting TRBD1. The CDR3 totals 16 residues. V lost 4 bases, J lost 1 base, and 6 bases stayed unmatched. CDR1 and CDR2 from the germline V gene are SGHVS and FQNEAQ. CDR3: CASSSGRTGSNQPQHF. The CDR3 DNA reads TGTGCCAGCAGCTCCGGCCGGACAGGGAGCAATCAGCCCCAGCATTTT.

This chain links TRBV20-1 with TRBJ1-1, with D uncertain. V was trimmed by 3 bases and J by 5 bases, leaving 7 bases between them. The CDR3 runs to 11 residues. Germline CDR1 reads DFQATT; CDR2 reads SNEGSKA (reference sequence). The CDR3 DNA reads as TGCAGTGCTAGCAGGAGAACTGAAGCTTTCTTT. Protein sequence: CSASRRTEAFF.

The chain joins TRBV11-2 to TRBJ2-5; a possible D gene is TRBD2 (5 bases). Germline V gene sequence: CDR1 SGHAT, CDR2 FQNNGV. This CDR3 is 15 amino acids long. The V and J ends lost 6 bases and 2 bases respectively, with 16 bases between them. The CDR3 sequence is CASSSEGRGQETQYF. DNA for the CDR3: TGTGCCAGCAGTTCCGAAGGTCGGGGTCAAGAGACCCAGTACTTC.

The chain links TRBV4-3 to TRBJ1-1, with 8 bases fitting TRBD1. V gave up 0 bases and J gave up 3 bases; unmatched junction bases: 9. The CDR3 consists of 17 residues. Per the germline V gene, CDR1 is LGHNA and CDR2 is YSLEER. The DNA for the CDR3 is TGCGCCAGCAGCCAAGATTTCGGGAACAGGGGGGACACTGAAGCTTTCTTT. Translation gives CASSQDFGNRGDTEAFF.

The rearrangement links TRBV7-2 to TRBJ2-3; D ambiguous. Trimming removed 4 bases from V and 1 base from J, with 12 bases in between. Germline loops: CDR1 SGHTA, CDR2 FQGNSA. The CDR3 has 15 residues. The CDR3 DNA reads TGTGCCAGCAGCTCTGGCGGAATCCGCACAGATACGCAGTATTTT. Residues: CASSSGGIRTDTQYF.

The chain employs TRBV11-2 and TRBJ1-1; D is undetermined. The V gene's germline CDR1 is SGHAT and CDR2 FQNNGV. There are 12 residues in the CDR3. Between the trimmed V and J ends, which lost 4 bases and 8 bases, there was a span of 11 bases. The chain's CDR3 is CASSSPGGEAFF. CDR3 nucleotide sequence: TGTGCCAGCAGCTCCCCTGGAGGGGAAGCTTTCTTT.

The chain combines TRBV7-2 with TRBJ2-5; the D is unclear. Germline CDR1 SGHTA, CDR2 FQGNSA. The CDR3 is 15 residues long. V lost 6 bases and J 6 bases, leaving 20 bases between the germline ends. DNA for the CDR3: TGTGCCAGCAGTCAATCTCCGGAACCCCCGAAGACCCAGTACTTC. Its protein product is CASSQSPEPPKTQYF. Filled out from reference TRBV7-2 and TRBJ2-5, the complete variable domain reads GAGVSQSPSNKVTEKGKDVELRCDPISGHTALYWYRQSLGQGLEFLIYFQGNSAPDKSGLPSDRFSAERTGGSVSTLTIQRTQQEDSAVYLCASSQSPEPPKTQYFGPGTRLLVL.

The chain uses TRBV6-5 and TRBJ1-2; the match to TRBD1 covers 7 bases. Trimming removed 5 bases from V and 7 bases from J; junction bases left unmatched: 10. Per germline, CDR1 MNHEY and CDR2 SVGAGI. This CDR3 has 14 amino acids. CDR3 nucleotide sequence: TGTGCCAGCAGTCAAAGCTCTGACAGGGTTGGCTACACCTTC. This encodes CASSQSSDRVGYTF.

The rearrangement joins TRBV21-1 to TRBJ2-1; the D segment call TRBD1 is taken from the table without a DNA check. TRBV21-1 is flagged as a pseudogene. The length of the CDR3 is 12 residues. The CDR3: CVGHLSYNEQFF. In DNA form, the CDR3 reads TGTGTGGGACACCTCTCCTACAATGAGCAGTTCTTC.

The gene calls are TRBV11-3 and TRBJ2-7; a possible D gene is TRBD2 (7 bases). The CDR3 has 18 residues. CDR1 and CDR2 (germline): SGHNT, YENEEA. V shed 0 bases and J shed 2 bases, with 20 bases lying between them. CDR3 sequence reads: CASSLEGLAVQGPYEQYF. Here the CDR3 DNA reads TGTGCCAGCAGCTTAGAAGGCCTAGCGGTTCAGGGGCCCTACGAGCAGTACTTC.

The chain employs TRBV6-5 and TRBJ1-1; 7 bases fit TRBD1. The J segment lost 2 bases and the V segment lost 10 bases, leaving 7 bases of the junction unmatched. This CDR3 contains 13 residues. Per the germline V gene, CDR1 is MNHEY and CDR2 is SVGAGI. CDR3 nucleotides: TGTGCCACCTTGGGACAGATTAACACTGAAGCTTTCTTT. This sequence encodes CATLGQINTEAFF.

The chain carries TRBV19 and TRBJ1-6, with D possibly TRBD1 on 5 matching bases. This CDR3 is built from 13 residues. Germline V CDR1 and CDR2: LNHDA, SQIVND (reference sequence). The V end was cut by 6 bases, the J end by 6 bases, with 9 bases between. The CDR3 reads CASSEGLNSPLHF. CDR3 nucleotide sequence: TGTGCCAGTAGCGAGGGACTTAATTCACCCCTCCACTTT.

The chain employs TRBV11-2 and TRBJ1-4; TRBD1 matches 7 bases. The ends lost 5 bases at V and 0 bases at J; junction bases unmatched: 3. Germline V gene data show CDR1 as SGHAT and CDR2 as FQNNGV. The CDR3 is made up of 15 amino acids. The DNA for the CDR3 is TGTGCCAGCAGCGCCGGACAGGCAACTAATGAAAAACTGTTTTTT. Its translation: CASSAGQATNEKLFF.

This clone showed up just once. The chain combines TRBV6-1 with TRBJ1-1, with TRBD1 matching over 8 bases. Germline V CDR1 and CDR2: MNHNS, SASEGT. Germline trimming cut 3 bases from V and 6 bases from J; bases unmatched to any gene: 9. The CDR3 has 15 residues. CDR3 coding DNA: TGTGCCAGCAGTGATAGAGGGACAGGCCCGTCTGAAGCTTTCTTT. It translates to CASSDRGTGPSEAFF.

The chain links TRBV12-3 or TRBV12-4 to TRBJ1-5; D is uncertain. The CDR3 length is 13 residues. Trimming left V 5 bases short and J 4 bases short, with 9 bases between. Here the CDR3 DNA reads TGTGCCAGCAGTCCCCCCCTTAATCAGCCCCAGCATTTT. This sequence encodes CASSPPLNQPQHF.

The chain carries TRBV28 and TRBJ1-6; a weak D match, TRBD1 (6 bases). Germline CDR1 and CDR2: MDHEN and SYDVKM. Between the trimmed V and J ends, which lost 3 bases and 8 bases, there was a span of 11 bases. This CDR3 region has 14 residues. The CDR3 DNA is TGTGCCAGCAGTTTCGGACAGACTTATTCACCCCTCCACTTT. Protein sequence: CASSFGQTYSPLHF.